This record looks at one T cell receptor beta chain sequence and its context. The antigen remains undetermined. These data originate in a study of graft-versus-host responses after intestinal transplantation. Across the whole study: Every recipient had anti-thymocyte globulin induction and about three years of tacrolimus plus steroids. Study-wide results and limits: Some GvH clones were seen earlier in gut or blood, suggesting intestinal origin.

Per germline, CDR1 SGHRS and CDR2 YFSETQ. The V gene lost 2 bases and the J gene lost 2 bases, with 12 bases spanning the gap. The CDR3 is 15 residues long. Produced via immunoSEQ multiplex PCR; TCRdb's table is partial and in-frame only. Here the sample spans about 120,000 clones, roughly nine tenths being singletons. The J gene is TRBJ2-3, the V gene TRBV5-1; the D gene is possibly TRBD1 (5 bases). The TCR originated in a human donor who received an intestinal transplant. The starting material was unstimulated CD4+ T cells sorted from spleen or lymph node cells, obtained before intestinal transplant. The CDR3 loop is CASSFGTGLTDTQYF. The DNA of the CDR3 is TGCGCCAGCAGCTTCGGTACAGGCCTCACAGATACGCAGTATTTT.